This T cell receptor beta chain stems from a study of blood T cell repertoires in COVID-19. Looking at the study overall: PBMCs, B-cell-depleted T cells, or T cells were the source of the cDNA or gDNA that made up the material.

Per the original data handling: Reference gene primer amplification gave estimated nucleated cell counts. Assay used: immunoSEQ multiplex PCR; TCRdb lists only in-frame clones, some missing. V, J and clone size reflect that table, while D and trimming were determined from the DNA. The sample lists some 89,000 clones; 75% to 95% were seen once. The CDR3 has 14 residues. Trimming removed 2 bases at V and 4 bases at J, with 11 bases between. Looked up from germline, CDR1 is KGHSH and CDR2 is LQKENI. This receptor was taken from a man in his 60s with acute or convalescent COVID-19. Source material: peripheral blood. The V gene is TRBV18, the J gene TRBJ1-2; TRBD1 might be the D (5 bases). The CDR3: CASSPGAQVYGYTF. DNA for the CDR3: TGTGCCAGCTCACCAGGGGCACAGGTCTATGGCTACACCTTC.